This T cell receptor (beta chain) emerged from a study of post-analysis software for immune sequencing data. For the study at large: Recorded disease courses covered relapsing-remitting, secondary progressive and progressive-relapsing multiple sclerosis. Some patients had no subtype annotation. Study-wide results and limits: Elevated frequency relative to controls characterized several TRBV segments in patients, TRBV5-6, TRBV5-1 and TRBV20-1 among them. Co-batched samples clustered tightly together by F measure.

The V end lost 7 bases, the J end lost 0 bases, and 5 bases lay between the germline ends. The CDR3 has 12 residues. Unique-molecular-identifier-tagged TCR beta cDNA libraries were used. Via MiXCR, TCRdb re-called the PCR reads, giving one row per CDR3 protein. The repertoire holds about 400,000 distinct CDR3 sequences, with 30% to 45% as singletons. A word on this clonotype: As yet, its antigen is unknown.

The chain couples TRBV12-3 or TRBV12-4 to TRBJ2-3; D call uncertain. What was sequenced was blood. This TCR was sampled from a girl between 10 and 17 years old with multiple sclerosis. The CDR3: CASTLSTDTQYF. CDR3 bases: TGTGCCAGCACTTTGAGCACAGATACGCAGTATTTT.